Sequencing of this TCR beta chain was carried out in a study of siplizumab effects on memory and regulatory T cells. Findings and limits, study-wide: Just a small share of alloreactive clones was traced back to unstimulated subsets. On average, roughly 70% of mappable alloreactive CD4+ clones were Treg-derived under siplizumab, against 25% to 30% in controls.

Turning to this clone: Its antigen remains unknown.

Trimming removed 3 bases from V and 0 bases from J, with 9 bases in between. Germline V CDR1 and CDR2: SNHLY, FYNNEI. CDR3 length: 15 amino acids. About 9.2 x 10^4 TCR templates underwent assay in every sample. This table comes from immunoSEQ multiplex PCR, and its TCRdb copy is limited to in-frame clones, with some not included. The table lists 94,000 or so clones, 90% to 95% of them singletons. Sequenced sample: CD8+ T cells sorted from blood. The chain uses TRBV2 and TRBJ1-3, with D possibly TRBD1 on 5 matching bases. The sequence was obtained from a human donor in good health. CDR3 sequence reads: CASSEQGHSGNTIYF. The CDR3 DNA is TGTGCCAGCAGTGAGCAGGGCCACTCTGGAAACACCATATATTTT. Full variable domain (rest looked up from reference TRBV2 and TRBJ1-3): EPEVTQTPSHQVTQMGQEVILRCVPISNHLYFYWYRQILGQKVEFLVSFYNNEISEKSEIFDDQFSVERPDGSNFTLKIRSTKLEDSAMYFCASSEQGHSGNTIYFGEGSWLTVV.